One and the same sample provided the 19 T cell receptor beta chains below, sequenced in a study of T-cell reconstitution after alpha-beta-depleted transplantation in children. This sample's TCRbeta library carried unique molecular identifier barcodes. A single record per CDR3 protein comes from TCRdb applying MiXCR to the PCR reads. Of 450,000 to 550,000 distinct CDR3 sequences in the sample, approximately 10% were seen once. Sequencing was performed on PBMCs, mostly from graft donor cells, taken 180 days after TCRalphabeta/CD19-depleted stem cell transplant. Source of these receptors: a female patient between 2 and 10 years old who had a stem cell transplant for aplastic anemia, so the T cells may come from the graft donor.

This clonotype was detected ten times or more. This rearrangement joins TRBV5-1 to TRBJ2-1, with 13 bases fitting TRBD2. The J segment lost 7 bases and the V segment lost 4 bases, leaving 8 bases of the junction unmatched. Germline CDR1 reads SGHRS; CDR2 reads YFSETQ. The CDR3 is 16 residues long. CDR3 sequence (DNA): TGCGCCAGCAGCGGCGGACTAGCGGGAGTGGGGAATGAGCAGTTCTTC. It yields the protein CASSGGLAGVGNEQFF.

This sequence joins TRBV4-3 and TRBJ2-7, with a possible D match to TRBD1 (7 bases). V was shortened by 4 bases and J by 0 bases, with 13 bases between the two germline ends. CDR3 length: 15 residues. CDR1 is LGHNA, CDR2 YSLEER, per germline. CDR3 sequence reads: CASSLWGDSSYEQYF. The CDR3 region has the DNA TGCGCCAGCAGCCTTTGGGGGGACAGCTCCTACGAGCAGTACTTC.

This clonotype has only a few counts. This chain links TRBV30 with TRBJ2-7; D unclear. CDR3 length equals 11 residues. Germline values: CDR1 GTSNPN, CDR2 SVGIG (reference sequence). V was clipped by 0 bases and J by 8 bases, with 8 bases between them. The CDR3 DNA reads TGTGCCTGGAGTGTATCTACCCAGCAGTACGTC. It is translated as CAWSVSTQQYV.

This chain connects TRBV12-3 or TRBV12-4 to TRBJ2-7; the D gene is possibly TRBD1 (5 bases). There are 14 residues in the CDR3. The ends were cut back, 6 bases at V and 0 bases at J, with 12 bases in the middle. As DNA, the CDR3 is TGTGCCAGCAGCCAGGGCGACGCCTCCTACGAGCAGTACTTC. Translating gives CASSQGDASYEQYF.

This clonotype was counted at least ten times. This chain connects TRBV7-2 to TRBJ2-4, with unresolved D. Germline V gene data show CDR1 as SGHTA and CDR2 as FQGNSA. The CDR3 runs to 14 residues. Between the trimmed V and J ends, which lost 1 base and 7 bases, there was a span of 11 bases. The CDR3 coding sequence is TGTGCCAGCAGCTTAGATTGGGGTAGGAACATTCAGTACTTC. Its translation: CASSLDWGRNIQYF.

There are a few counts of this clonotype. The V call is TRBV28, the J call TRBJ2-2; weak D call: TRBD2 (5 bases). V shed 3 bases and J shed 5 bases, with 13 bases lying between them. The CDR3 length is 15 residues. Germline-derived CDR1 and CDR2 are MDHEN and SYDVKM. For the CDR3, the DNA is TGTGCCAGCAGTTTTGTGGAGGTGGGGACCGGGGAGCTGTTTTTT. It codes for CASSFVEVGTGELFF.

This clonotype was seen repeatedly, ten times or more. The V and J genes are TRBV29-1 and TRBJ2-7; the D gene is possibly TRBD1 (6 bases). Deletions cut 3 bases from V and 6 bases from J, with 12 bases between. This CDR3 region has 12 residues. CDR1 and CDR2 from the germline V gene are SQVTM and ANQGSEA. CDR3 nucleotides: TGCAGCGTTGAGGGGGCTAGTACCGAGCAGTACTTC. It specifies CSVEGASTEQYF.

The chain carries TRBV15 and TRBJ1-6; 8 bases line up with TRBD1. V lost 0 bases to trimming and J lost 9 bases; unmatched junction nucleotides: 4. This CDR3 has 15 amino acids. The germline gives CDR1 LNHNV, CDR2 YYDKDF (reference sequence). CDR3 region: CATSRDRQGSSPLHF. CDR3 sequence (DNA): TGTGCCACCAGCAGAGACCGACAGGGGAGTTCACCCCTCCACTTT. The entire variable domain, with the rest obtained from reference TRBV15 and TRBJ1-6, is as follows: DAMVIQNPRYQVTQFGKPVTLSCSQTLNHNVMYWYQQKSSQAPKLLFHYYDKDFNNEADTPDNFQSRRPNTSFCFLDIRSPGLGDTAMYLCATSRDRQGSSPLHFGNGTRLTVT.

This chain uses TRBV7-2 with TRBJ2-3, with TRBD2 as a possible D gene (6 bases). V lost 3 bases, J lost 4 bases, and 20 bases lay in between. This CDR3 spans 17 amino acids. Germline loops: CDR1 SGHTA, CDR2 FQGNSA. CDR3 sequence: CASSFVWSSESPDTQYF. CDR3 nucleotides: TGTGCCAGCAGCTTTGTCTGGTCTAGCGAGAGTCCAGATACGCAGTATTTT.

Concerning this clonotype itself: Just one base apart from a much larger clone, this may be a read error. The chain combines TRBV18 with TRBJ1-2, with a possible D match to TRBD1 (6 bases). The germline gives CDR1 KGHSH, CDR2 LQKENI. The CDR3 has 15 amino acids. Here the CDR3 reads CASSNEDSFVYGYPF. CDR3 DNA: TGTGCCAGCTCGAACGAGGACAGTTTCGTGTATGGCTACCCCTTC. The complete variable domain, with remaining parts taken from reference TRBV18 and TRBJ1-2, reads NAGVMQNPRHLVRRRGQEARLRCSPMKGHSHVYWYRQLPEEGLKFMVYLQKENIIDESGMPKERFSAEFPKEGPSILRIQQVVRGDSAAYFCASSNEDSFVYGYPFGSGTRLTVV.

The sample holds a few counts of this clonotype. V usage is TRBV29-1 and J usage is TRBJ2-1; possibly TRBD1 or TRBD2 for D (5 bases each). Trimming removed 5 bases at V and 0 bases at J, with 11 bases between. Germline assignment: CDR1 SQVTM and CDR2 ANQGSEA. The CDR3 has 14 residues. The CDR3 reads CSVPFGGSYNEQFF. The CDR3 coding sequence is TGCAGCGTTCCGTTTGGGGGCTCCTACAATGAGCAGTTCTTC.

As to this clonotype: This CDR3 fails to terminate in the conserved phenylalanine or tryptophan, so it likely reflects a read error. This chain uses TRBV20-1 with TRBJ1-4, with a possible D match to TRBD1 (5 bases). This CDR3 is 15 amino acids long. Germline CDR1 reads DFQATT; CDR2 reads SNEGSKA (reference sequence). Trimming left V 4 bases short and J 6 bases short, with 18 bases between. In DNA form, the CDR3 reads TGCAGTGCTACGTCCGGAGAAACGACAGATGAAAAACTGTTTATT. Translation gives CSATSGETTDEKLFI.

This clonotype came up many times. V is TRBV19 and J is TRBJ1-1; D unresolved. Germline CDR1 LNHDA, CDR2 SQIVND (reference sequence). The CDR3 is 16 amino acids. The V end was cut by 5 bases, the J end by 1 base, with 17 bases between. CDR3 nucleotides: TGTGCCAGTAGTTCCCCCTCTGGGCCGCCGAACACTGAAGCTTTCTTT. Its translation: CASSSPSGPPNTEAFF.

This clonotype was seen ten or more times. DNA of the CDR3: TGTGCCAGCGACTGCCTCAATGAGCAGTTCTTC. It encodes CASDCLNEQFF. The rearrangement uses TRBV21-1 and TRBJ2-1. TRBV21-1 is a pseudogene locus. The CDR3 is 11 amino acids.

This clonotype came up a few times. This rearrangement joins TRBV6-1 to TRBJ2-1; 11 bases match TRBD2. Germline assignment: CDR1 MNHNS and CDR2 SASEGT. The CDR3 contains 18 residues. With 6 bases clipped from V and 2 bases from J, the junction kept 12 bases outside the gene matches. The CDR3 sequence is CASRGTSGSPAPYNEQFF. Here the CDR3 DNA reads TGTGCCAGCAGGGGAACTAGCGGGAGTCCGGCCCCCTACAATGAGCAGTTCTTC.

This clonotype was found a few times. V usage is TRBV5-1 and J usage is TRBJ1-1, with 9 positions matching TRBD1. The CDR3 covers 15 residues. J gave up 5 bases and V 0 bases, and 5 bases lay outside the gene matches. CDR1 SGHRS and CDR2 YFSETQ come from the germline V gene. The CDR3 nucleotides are TGCGCCAGCAGCTTGGCGGGACAGGGACCAACTGAAGCTTTCTTT. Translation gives CASSLAGQGPTEAFF.

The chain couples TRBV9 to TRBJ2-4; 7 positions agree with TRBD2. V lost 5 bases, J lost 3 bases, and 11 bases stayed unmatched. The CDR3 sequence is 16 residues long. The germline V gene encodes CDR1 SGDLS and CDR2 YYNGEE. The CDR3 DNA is TGTGCCAGCAGTCTTTCTCGGGAGGCGAGCAAAAACATTCAGTACTTC. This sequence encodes CASSLSREASKNIQYF.

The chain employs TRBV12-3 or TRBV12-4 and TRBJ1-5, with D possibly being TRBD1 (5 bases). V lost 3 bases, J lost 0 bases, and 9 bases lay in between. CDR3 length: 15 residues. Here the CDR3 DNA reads TGTGCCAGCAGTTTCTCAGGGCTTAGCAATCAGCCCCAGCATTTT. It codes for CASSFSGLSNQPQHF.

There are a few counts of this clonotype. The CDR3, as DNA: TGTGCCACCAGTAGAAGGACTAGCGGGAGGGATGAGCAGTTCTTC. Translating it yields CATSRRTSGRDEQFF. This chain joins TRBV24-1 and TRBJ2-1, with 15 bases matching TRBD2. V was clipped by 6 bases and J by 8 bases; unmatched bases: 4. The germline V gene encodes CDR1 KGHDR and CDR2 SFDVKD. The CDR3 spans 15 residues.